The next 5 T cell receptor beta chains were all read from a single sample in a study of shared clonotypes between healthy human individuals (TCRdb year 2020). Libraries were prepared through the immunoSEQ multiplex PCR assay. Not all clones reach the TCRdb copy of this immuneACCESS table, which keeps in-frame sequences only. Checked studies attribute under half of the gap to unresolved V genes and leave the rest unexplained. Counted in this sample were some 1 million clones; about three quarters of them appeared once. About 1.5% of the sample goes to the ten largest clones. The sequencing sample was made of memory CD4+ T cells sorted from blood. The cell subset or site label, read with the paper, signifies: CD45RA-negative fraction. Source of these receptors: a man aged 18 to 29 in good health.

The V gene is TRBV28, the J gene TRBJ2-4; TRBD2 is a possible D gene (6 bases). This CDR3 is 15 amino acids long. Germline V gene lookup returns CDR1 MDHEN and CDR2 SYDVKM. The V gene lost 5 bases and the J gene lost 8 bases, with 19 bases spanning the gap. CDR3 loop: CASSARRVRSDIQYF. Written as DNA, the CDR3 is TGTGCCAGCAGTGCAAGGAGGGTACGCTCGGACATTCAGTACTTC. Full variable domain (rest looked up from reference TRBV28 and TRBJ2-4): DVKVTQSSRYLVKRTGEKVFLECVQDMDHENMFWYRQDPGLGLRLIYFSYDVKMKEKGDIPEGYSVSREKKERFSLILESASTNQTSMYLCASSARRVRSDIQYFGAGTRLSVL.

J is TRBJ1-5 and V is TRBV5-5, with D perhaps TRBD1 (5 bases). Trimming stripped 4 bases from V and 0 bases from J, with 11 bases between. Germline CDR1 reads SGHKS; CDR2 reads YYEKEE (reference sequence). The CDR3 covers 15 residues. CDR3 DNA: TGTGCCAGCAGCCCTGGCGGGACTAGCAATCAGCCCCAGCATTTT. Its translation is CASSPGGTSNQPQHF.

The V and J genes are TRBV7-3 and TRBJ2-1; the match to TRBD2 covers 9 bases. The CDR3 has 15 residues. V was clipped by 4 bases and J by 5 bases; unmatched bases: 6. Germline V gene lookup returns CDR1 SGHTA and CDR2 FQGTGA. CDR3 region: CASSSGGLANNEQFF. For the CDR3, the DNA is TGTGCCAGCAGCTCGGGGGGACTAGCCAACAATGAGCAGTTCTTC.

This clone was observed at least ten times. The V gene is TRBV11-2, the J gene TRBJ1-4; D not resolved. Trimming removed 5 bases from V and 5 bases from J, with 12 bases in between. The CDR3 is 14 amino acids. Germline values: CDR1 SGHAT, CDR2 FQNNGV. CDR3 protein: CASSVSLGNEKLFF. DNA of the CDR3: TGTGCCAGCAGCGTGAGTTTAGGGAATGAAAAACTGTTTTTT.

The chain joins TRBV7-2 to TRBJ2-7; 9 bases are shared with TRBD2. Germline assignment: CDR1 SGHTA and CDR2 FQGNSA. CDR3 length equals 14 residues. V lost 3 bases and J lost 7; bases outside the gene matches: 7. The CDR3 sequence is CASSLSGRSGEQYF. CDR3 bases: TGTGCCAGCAGCTTGAGCGGGAGGTCAGGGGAGCAGTACTTC.